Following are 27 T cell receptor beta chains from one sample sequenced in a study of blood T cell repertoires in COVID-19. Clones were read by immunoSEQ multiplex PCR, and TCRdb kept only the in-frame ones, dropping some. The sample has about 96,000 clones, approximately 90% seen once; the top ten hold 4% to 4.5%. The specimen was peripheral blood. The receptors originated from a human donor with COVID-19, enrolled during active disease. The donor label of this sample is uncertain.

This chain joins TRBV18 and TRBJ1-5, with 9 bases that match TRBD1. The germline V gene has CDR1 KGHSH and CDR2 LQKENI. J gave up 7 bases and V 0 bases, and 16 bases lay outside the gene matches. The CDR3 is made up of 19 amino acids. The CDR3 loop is CASSPPNLGQGSLAQPQHF. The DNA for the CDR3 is TGTGCCAGCTCACCACCGAACCTAGGACAGGGGTCCCTGGCGCAGCCCCAGCATTTT.

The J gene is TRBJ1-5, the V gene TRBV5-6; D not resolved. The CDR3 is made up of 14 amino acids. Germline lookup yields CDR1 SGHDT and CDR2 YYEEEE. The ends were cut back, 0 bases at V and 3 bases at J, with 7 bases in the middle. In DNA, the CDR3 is TGTGCCAGCAGCTTGGGACACCACAATCAGCCCCAGCATTTT. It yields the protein CASSLGHHNQPQHF.

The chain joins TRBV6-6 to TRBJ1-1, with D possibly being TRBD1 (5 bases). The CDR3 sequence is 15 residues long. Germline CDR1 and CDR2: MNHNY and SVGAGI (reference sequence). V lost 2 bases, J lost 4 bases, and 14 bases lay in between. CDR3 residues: CASSYRTGDGTEAFF. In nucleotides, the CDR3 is TGTGCCAGCAGTTACCGAACGGGGGATGGCACTGAAGCTTTCTTT.

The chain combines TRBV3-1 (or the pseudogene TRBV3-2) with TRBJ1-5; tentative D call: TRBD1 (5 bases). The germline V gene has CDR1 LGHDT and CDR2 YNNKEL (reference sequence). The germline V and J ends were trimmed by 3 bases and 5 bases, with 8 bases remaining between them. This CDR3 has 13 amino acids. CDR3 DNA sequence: TGTGCCAGCAGCCAGACAGTGGATCAGCCCCAGCATTTT. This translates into CASSQTVDQPQHF.

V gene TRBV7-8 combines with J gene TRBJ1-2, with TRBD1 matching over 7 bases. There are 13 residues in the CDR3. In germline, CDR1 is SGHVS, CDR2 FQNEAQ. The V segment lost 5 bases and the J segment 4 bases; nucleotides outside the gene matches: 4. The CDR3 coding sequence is TGTGCCAGCAGCGGACAGGCAGCCTATGGCTACACCTTC. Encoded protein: CASSGQAAYGYTF.

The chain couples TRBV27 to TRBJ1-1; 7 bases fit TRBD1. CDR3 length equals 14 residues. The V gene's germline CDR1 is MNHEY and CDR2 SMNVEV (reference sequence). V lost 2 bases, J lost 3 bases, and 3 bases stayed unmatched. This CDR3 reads CASSLRGLDTEAFF. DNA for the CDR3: TGTGCCAGCAGTTTAAGGGGGCTGGACACTGAAGCTTTCTTT.

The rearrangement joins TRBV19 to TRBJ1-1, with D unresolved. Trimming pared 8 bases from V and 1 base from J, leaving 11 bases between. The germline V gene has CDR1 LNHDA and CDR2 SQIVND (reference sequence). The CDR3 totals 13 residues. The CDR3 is CASRSHRNTEAFF. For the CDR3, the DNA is TGTGCCAGTCGCAGCCACAGGAACACTGAAGCTTTCTTT.

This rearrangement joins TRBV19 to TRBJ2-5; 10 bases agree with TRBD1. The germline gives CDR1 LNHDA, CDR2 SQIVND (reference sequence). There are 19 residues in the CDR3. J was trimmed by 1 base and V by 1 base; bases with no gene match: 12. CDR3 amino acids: CASSIGHSGTGARQETQYF. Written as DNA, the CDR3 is TGTGCCAGTAGTATAGGGCATTCCGGGACAGGGGCGCGCCAAGAGACCCAGTACTTC.

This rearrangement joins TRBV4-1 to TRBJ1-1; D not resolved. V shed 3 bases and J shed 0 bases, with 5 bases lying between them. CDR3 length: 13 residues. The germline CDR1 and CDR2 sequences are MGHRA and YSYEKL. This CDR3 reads CASSHPVNTEAFF. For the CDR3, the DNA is TGCGCCAGCAGCCATCCCGTGAACACTGAAGCTTTCTTT.

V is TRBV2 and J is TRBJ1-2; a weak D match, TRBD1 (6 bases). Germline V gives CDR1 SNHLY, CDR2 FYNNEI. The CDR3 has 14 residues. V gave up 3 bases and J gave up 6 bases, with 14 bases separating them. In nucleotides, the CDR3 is TGTGCCAGCAGTGATAGCAGGGGAAGTGATGGCTACACCTTC. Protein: CASSDSRGSDGYTF.

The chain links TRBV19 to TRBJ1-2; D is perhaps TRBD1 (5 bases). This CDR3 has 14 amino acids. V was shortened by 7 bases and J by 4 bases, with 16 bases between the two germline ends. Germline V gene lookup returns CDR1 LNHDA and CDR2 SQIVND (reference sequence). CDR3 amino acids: CASIADRPGYGYTF. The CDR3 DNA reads TGTGCCAGTATAGCAGACAGACCCGGCTATGGCTACACCTTC.

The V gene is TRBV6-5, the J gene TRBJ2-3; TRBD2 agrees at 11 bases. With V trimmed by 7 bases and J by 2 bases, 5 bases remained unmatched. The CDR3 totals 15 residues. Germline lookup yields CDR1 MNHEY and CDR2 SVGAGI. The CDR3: CASIASGGTTDTQYF. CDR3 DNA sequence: TGTGCCAGCATTGCTAGCGGGGGGACCACAGATACGCAGTATTTT.

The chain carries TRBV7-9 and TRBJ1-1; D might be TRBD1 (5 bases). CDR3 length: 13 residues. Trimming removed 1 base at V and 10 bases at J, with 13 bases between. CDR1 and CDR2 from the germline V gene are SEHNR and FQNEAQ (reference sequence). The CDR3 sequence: CASSLGQTTVAFF. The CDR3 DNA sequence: TGTGCCAGCAGCTTAGGACAGACCACCGTAGCTTTCTTT.

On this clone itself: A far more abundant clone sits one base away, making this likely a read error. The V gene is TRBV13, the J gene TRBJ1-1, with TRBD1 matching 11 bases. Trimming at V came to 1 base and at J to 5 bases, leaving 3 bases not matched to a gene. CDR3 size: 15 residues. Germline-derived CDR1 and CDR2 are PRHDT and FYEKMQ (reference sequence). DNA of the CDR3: TGTGCCAGCAGCTTAGAGGGACAGGGGGGGACTGAAGCTTTCTTT. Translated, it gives CASSLEGQGGTEAFF.

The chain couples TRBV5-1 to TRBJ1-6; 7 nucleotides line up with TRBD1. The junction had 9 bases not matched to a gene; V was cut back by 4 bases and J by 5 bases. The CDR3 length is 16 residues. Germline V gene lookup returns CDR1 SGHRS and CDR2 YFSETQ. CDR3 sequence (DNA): TGCGCCAGCAGCCCAACGACAGGGCGGGATAATTCACCCCTCCACTTT. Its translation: CASSPTTGRDNSPLHF.

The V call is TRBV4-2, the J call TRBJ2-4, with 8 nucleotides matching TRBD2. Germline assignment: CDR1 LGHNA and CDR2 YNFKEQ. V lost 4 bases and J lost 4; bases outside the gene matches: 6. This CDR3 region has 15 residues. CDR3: CASSPTSVKKNIQYF. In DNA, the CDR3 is TGTGCCAGCAGCCCGACTAGCGTGAAAAAAAACATTCAGTACTTC.

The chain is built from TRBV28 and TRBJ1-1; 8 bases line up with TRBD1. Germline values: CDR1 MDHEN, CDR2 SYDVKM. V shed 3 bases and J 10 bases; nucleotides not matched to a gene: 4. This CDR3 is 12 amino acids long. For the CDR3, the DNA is TGTGCCAGCAGTTTTTTGACAGGGGTAGCTTTCTTT. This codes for CASSFLTGVAFF.

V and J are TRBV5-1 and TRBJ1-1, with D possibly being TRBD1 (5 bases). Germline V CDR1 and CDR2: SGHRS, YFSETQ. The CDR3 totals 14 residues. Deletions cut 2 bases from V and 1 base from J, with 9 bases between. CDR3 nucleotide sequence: TGCGCCAGCAGCTTAGGGGATGGGAACACTGAAGCTTTCTTT. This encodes CASSLGDGNTEAFF.

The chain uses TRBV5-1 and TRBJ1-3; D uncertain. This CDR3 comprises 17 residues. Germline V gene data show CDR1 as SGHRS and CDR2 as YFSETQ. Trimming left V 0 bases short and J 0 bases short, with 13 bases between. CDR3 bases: TGCGCCAGCAGCTTGGGGCCTCGGCAGGTCTCTGGAAACACCATATATTTT. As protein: CASSLGPRQVSGNTIYF.

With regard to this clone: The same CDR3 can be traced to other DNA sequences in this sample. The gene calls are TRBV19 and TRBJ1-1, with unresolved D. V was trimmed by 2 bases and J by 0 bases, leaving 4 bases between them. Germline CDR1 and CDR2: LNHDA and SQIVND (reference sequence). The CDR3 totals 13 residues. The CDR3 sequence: CASSISVNTEAFF. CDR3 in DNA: TGTGCCAGTAGTATATCAGTGAACACTGAAGCTTTCTTT. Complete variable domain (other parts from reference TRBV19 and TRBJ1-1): DGGITQSPKYLFRKEGQNVTLSCEQNLNHDAMYWYRQDPGQGLRLIYYSQIVNDFQKGDIAEGYSVSREKKESFPLTVTSAQKNPTAFYLCASSISVNTEAFFGQGTRLTVV.

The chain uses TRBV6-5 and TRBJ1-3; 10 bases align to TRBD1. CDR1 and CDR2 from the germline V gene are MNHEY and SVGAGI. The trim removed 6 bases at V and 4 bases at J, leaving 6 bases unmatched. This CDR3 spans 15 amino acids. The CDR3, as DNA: TGTGCCAGCAGACGGGACAGGGGAGCCGGAAACACCATATATTTT. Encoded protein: CASRRDRGAGNTIYF.

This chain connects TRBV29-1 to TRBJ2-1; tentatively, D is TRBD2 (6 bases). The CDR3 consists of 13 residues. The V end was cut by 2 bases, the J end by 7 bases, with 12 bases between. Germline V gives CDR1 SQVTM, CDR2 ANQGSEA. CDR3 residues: CSVERPSGNEQFF. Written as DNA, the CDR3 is TGCAGCGTTGAACGGCCAAGCGGGAATGAGCAGTTCTTC.

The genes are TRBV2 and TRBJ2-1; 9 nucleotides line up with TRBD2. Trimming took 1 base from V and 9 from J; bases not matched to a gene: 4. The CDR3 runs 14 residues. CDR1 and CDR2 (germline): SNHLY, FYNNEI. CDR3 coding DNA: TGTGCCAGCAGTGAAGAGCTAGCGGGAACTGAGCAGTTCTTC. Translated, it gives CASSEELAGTEQFF.

CDR3 sequence reads: CASSPPGLAGGFYEQYF. Written as DNA, the CDR3 is TGTGCCAGCTCACCACCGGGACTAGCGGGGGGGTTCTACGAGCAGTACTTC. The chain employs TRBV18 and TRBJ2-7; 16 nucleotides line up with TRBD2. J lost 3 bases, V lost 0 bases, and 2 bases had no gene match. This CDR3 has 17 amino acids. Germline CDR1 KGHSH, CDR2 LQKENI. Together with reference TRBV18 and TRBJ2-7, the CDR3 gives the full variable domain: NAGVMQNPRHLVRRRGQEARLRCSPMKGHSHVYWYRQLPEEGLKFMVYLQKENIIDESGMPKERFSAEFPKEGPSILRIQQVVRGDSAAYFCASSPPGLAGGFYEQYFGPGTRLTVT.

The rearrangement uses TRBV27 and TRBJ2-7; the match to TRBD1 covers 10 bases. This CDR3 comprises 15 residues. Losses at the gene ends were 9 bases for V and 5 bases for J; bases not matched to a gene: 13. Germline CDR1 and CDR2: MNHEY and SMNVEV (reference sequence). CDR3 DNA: TGTGCCAGTAACCCGACAGGGGGCATTAAGAACGAGCAGTACTTC. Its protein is CASNPTGGIKNEQYF.

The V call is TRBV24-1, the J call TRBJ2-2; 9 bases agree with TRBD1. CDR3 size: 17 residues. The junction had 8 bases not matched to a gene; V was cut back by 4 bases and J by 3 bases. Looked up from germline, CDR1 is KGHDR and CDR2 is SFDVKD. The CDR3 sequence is CATSDPTGTGHTGELFF. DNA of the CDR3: TGTGCCACCAGTGACCCGACCGGGACAGGGCACACCGGGGAGCTGTTTTTT.

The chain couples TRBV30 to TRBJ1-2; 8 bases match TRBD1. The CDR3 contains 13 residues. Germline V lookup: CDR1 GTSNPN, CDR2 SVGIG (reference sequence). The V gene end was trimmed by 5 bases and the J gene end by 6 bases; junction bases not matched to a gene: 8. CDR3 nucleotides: TGTGCCTGGTCTCGGGACAGGCCCCATGGCTACACCTTC. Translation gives CAWSRDRPHGYTF.